These 31 T cell receptor beta chains came from one sample sequenced in a study of identifying expanded T cells in peripheral blood. This table comes from immunoSEQ multiplex PCR, and its TCRdb copy is limited to in-frame clones, with some not included. Of 85,000 to 95,000 clones detected, roughly 90% appear once; the ten largest clones hold 3.5% to 5%. The sample consisted of blood. These receptors were collected from a person aged 18 to 75 in good health.

The chain links TRBV6-1 to TRBJ2-3; D gene uncertain. This CDR3 has 15 amino acids. V was trimmed by 2 bases and J by 0 bases, leaving 9 bases between them. Per the germline V gene, CDR1 is MNHNS and CDR2 is SASEGT. CDR3 protein: CASSEQEPSTDTQYF. The DNA for the CDR3 is TGTGCCAGCAGTGAACAGGAGCCTAGCACAGATACGCAGTATTTT.

This clone was counted a single time. V and J are TRBV28 and TRBJ2-7; 7 nucleotides agree with TRBD1. This CDR3 contains 14 residues. The germline CDR1 and CDR2 sequences are MDHEN and SYDVKM. The V segment lost 8 bases and the J segment 3 bases; nucleotides outside the gene matches: 10. Here the CDR3 reads CASFGRDRGYEQYF. CDR3 in DNA: TGTGCCAGCTTTGGCCGGGACAGAGGCTACGAGCAGTACTTC.

Only one count was recorded for this clone. The chain recombines TRBV6-4 with TRBJ2-6; D is ambiguous. Per the germline V gene, CDR1 is MRHNA and CDR2 is SNTAGT. This CDR3 spans 16 amino acids. V lost 3 bases to trimming and J lost 0 bases, with 9 bases between them. The CDR3 reads CASSESGSSGANVLTF. The DNA of the CDR3 is TGTGCCAGCAGTGAATCAGGAAGCTCTGGGGCCAACGTCCTGACTTTC.

The chain couples TRBV7-3 to TRBJ2-1; the match to TRBD2 covers 8 bases. Per the germline V gene, CDR1 is SGHTA and CDR2 is FQGTGA. This CDR3 is 15 amino acids long. Trimming removed 1 base from V and 1 base from J; junction bases left unmatched: 0. The CDR3 loop is CASSLSGGSYNEQFF. The CDR3 region has the DNA TGTGCCAGCAGCTTAAGCGGGGGGTCCTACAATGAGCAGTTCTTC.

The chain carries TRBV19 and TRBJ2-3; tentatively, D is TRBD1 or TRBD2 (5 bases each). The CDR3 sequence is 15 residues long. Trimming took off 4 bases at V and 3 bases at J, with 14 bases between the two ends. CDR1 and CDR2 (germline): LNHDA, SQIVND (reference sequence). For the CDR3, the DNA is TGTGCCAGTAGTACCCTTGGGGGTCAGACAGATACGCAGTATTTT. Amino acids: CASSTLGGQTDTQYF.

The CDR3 nucleotides read TGTGCCTGGGAAGGAGCTGGAAACACCATATATTTT. Protein: CAWEGAGNTIYF. The gene calls are TRBV30 and TRBJ1-3; no clear D. This CDR3 is built from 12 residues. Germline CDR1 and CDR2: GTSNPN and SVGIG (reference sequence). With 5 bases removed from V and 2 bases from J, the gap between germline ends came to 7 bases.

The chain couples TRBV7-2 to TRBJ1-6, with D possibly being TRBD1 (6 bases). Germline CDR1 is SGHTA and CDR2 is FQGNSA. This CDR3 region has 15 residues. The V end was cut by 2 bases, the J end by 8 bases, with 13 bases between. The CDR3 region has the DNA TGTGCCAGCAGCTTAAATGGGGGCAGCGATTCACCCCTCCACTTT. Protein: CASSLNGGSDSPLHF.

This clone was counted a single time. This chain joins TRBV7-3 and TRBJ1-6, with 9 nucleotides matching TRBD1. CDR1 is SGHTA and CDR2 is FQGTGA in the germline V gene. The CDR3 is 15 amino acids. J gave up 7 bases and V 3 bases, and 4 bases lay outside the gene matches. The CDR3 DNA is TGTGCCAGCAGCTTCACAGGGGGCGTGAATTCACCCCTCCACTTT. Translating gives CASSFTGGVNSPLHF.

This chain connects TRBV18 to TRBJ2-2; TRBD1 aligns across 8 bases. Trimming at V came to 3 bases and at J to 7 bases, leaving 7 bases not matched to a gene. From germline, CDR1 is KGHSH and CDR2 LQKENI. The CDR3 has 15 residues. CDR3 DNA sequence: TGTGCCAGCTCACCTCCCGGACAGGGCGGCGGGGAGCTGTTTTTT. This encodes CASSPPGQGGGELFF.

This rearrangement joins TRBV28 to TRBJ2-7, with 7 nucleotides matching TRBD1. In germline, CDR1 is MDHEN, CDR2 SYDVKM. There are 15 residues in the CDR3. Trimming took 3 bases from V and 1 from J; bases not matched to a gene: 6. CDR3 loop: CASSFPKGQSYEQYF. CDR3 nucleotide sequence: TGTGCCAGCAGTTTCCCCAAGGGACAGTCCTACGAGCAGTACTTC.

CDR3 in DNA: TGTGCCAGCAGCAAAGCGAAGCGGCGGGAGAACACCGGGGAGCTGTTTTTT. It is translated as CASSKAKRRENTGELFF. The chain links TRBV21-1 to TRBJ2-2; TRBD2, as called in the table, went unchecked against the DNA. TRBV21-1 counts as a pseudogene. The CDR3 runs 17 residues.

The V call is TRBV7-2, the J call TRBJ2-2, with D perhaps TRBD1 (6 bases). Trimming left V 3 bases short and J 3 bases short, with 14 bases between. The germline V gene encodes CDR1 SGHTA and CDR2 FQGNSA. This CDR3 has 16 amino acids. CDR3 loop: CASSFMGASYTGELFF. CDR3 DNA sequence: TGTGCCAGCAGCTTCATGGGGGCATCGTACACCGGGGAGCTGTTTTTT.

This clone was counted a single time. J is TRBJ2-2 and V is TRBV5-1; D remains ambiguous. The CDR3 spans 16 residues. CDR1 SGHRS and CDR2 YFSETQ come from the germline V gene. Deletions cut 4 bases from V and 1 base from J, with 14 bases between. This CDR3 is CASSPRAVGNTGELFF. CDR3 DNA: TGCGCCAGCAGCCCCCGGGCAGTTGGGAACACCGGGGAGCTGTTTTTT.

V gene TRBV7-3 combines with J gene TRBJ2-3; D is uncertain. This CDR3 is built from 13 residues. CDR1 and CDR2 (germline): SGHTA, FQGTGA. Trimming left V 1 base short and J 2 bases short, with 4 bases between. The CDR3 coding sequence is TGTGCCAGCAGCTTAATTGTCACAGATACGCAGTATTTT. Protein product: CASSLIVTDTQYF.

The V and J genes are TRBV30 and TRBJ2-3; the D gene is possibly TRBD2 (5 bases). The CDR3 totals 13 residues. Germline loops: CDR1 GTSNPN, CDR2 SVGIG (reference sequence). V gave up 1 base and J gave up 2 bases, with 7 bases separating them. This chain's CDR3 is CAWSAADTDTQYF. The CDR3 DNA reads TGTGCCTGGAGTGCAGCGGACACAGATACGCAGTATTTT.

The gene calls are TRBV6-1 and TRBJ1-5; a possible D gene is TRBD1 (6 bases). V was clipped by 0 bases and J by 0 bases, with 6 bases between them. Per germline, CDR1 MNHNS and CDR2 SASEGT. This CDR3 comprises 15 residues. For the CDR3, the DNA is TGTGCCAGCAGTGAAGCGGGACATAGCAATCAGCCCCAGCATTTT. Translated: CASSEAGHSNQPQHF.

The V call is TRBV30, the J call TRBJ2-5, with a possible D match to TRBD2 (6 bases). This CDR3 is built from 13 residues. Per the germline V gene, CDR1 is GTSNPN and CDR2 is SVGIG (reference sequence). V was shortened by 5 bases and J by 11 bases, with 21 bases between the two germline ends. CDR3 sequence: CAWSGSPIKKQYF. The CDR3 bases are TGTGCCTGGTCCGGGAGCCCTATTAAAAAGCAGTACTTC. Full variable domain (outside the CDR3, taken from reference TRBV30 and TRBJ2-5): SQTIHQWPATLVQPVGSPLSLECTVEGTSNPNLYWYRQAAGRGLQLLFYSVGIGQISSEVPQNLSASRPQDRQFILSSKKLLLSDSGFYLCAWSGSPIKKQYFGPGTRLLVL.

This rearrangement joins TRBV15 to TRBJ1-6; possible D gene TRBD1, 6 bases. Germline CDR1 is LNHNV and CDR2 is YYDKDF (reference sequence). V lost 0 bases, J lost 10 bases, and 16 bases lay in between. CDR3 size: 16 residues. As DNA, the CDR3 is TGTGCCACCAGCAGAGATCCAGGGGATGTTGGCTCACCCCTCCACTTT. This encodes CATSRDPGDVGSPLHF.

The V gene is TRBV5-4, the J gene TRBJ1-1; tentatively, D is TRBD1 (6 bases). This CDR3 region has 15 residues. Germline V gene sequence: CDR1 SGHNT, CDR2 YYREEE (reference sequence). The ends were cut back, 5 bases at V and 2 bases at J, with 16 bases in the middle. As DNA, the CDR3 is TGTGCCAGCAGACCAAGGACAGAAATAAACACTGAAGCTTTCTTT. Protein product: CASRPRTEINTEAFF. Full variable domain (remainder filled in from reference TRBV5-4 and TRBJ1-1): ETGVTQSPTHLIKTRGQQVTLRCSSQSGHNTVSWYQQALGQGPQFIFQYYREEENGRGNFPPRFSGLQFPNYSSELNVNALELDDSALYLCASRPRTEINTEAFFGQGTRLTVV.

The genes are TRBV15 and TRBJ2-7; D gene unclear. The ends were cut back, 0 bases at V and 4 bases at J, with 16 bases in the middle. CDR1 and CDR2 (germline): LNHNV, YYDKDF (reference sequence). The CDR3 spans 16 residues. CDR3 DNA: TGTGCCACCAGCAGAGATTCACCGCTGGGTGGATACGAGCAGTACTTC. Protein: CATSRDSPLGGYEQYF.

V and J are TRBV5-4 and TRBJ2-5; D remains ambiguous. The germline gives CDR1 SGHNT, CDR2 YYREEE (reference sequence). The CDR3 loop spans 12 amino acids. Trimming removed 2 bases at V and 4 bases at J, with 6 bases between. The CDR3 protein is CASSFYGETQYF. DNA of the CDR3: TGTGCCAGCAGCTTCTATGGAGAGACCCAGTACTTC.

The V call is TRBV6-1, the J call TRBJ2-7; unclear D gene. The V and J ends lost 6 bases and 6 bases respectively, with 18 bases between them. The V gene's germline CDR1 is MNHNS and CDR2 SASEGT. The CDR3 runs 14 residues. Written as DNA, the CDR3 is TGTGCCAGCAGCGCACCCGGGTCCCAAGGCGAGCAGTACTTC. It encodes CASSAPGSQGEQYF.

This chain uses TRBV20-1 with TRBJ2-7, with D unresolved. The CDR3 sequence is 11 residues long. Germline V gene sequence: CDR1 DFQATT, CDR2 SNEGSKA (reference sequence). With 8 bases removed from V and 6 bases from J, the gap between germline ends came to 14 bases. The CDR3 sequence: CSPLGGREQYF. The CDR3 DNA is TGCAGTCCCTTAGGCGGTCGCGAGCAGTACTTC.

The chain couples TRBV6-6 to TRBJ2-7; 8 positions agree with TRBD1. With 7 bases clipped from V and 5 bases from J, the junction kept 7 bases outside the gene matches. The CDR3 totals 13 residues. Germline CDR1 and CDR2: MNHNY and SVGAGI (reference sequence). The CDR3 protein is CASTGQGRDEQYF. In DNA form, the CDR3 reads TGTGCCAGCACCGGACAGGGACGCGACGAGCAGTACTTC.

The rearrangement joins TRBV5-1 to TRBJ2-2; 7 positions agree with TRBD2. The CDR3 extends over 15 amino acids. CDR1 and CDR2 (germline): SGHRS, YFSETQ. V dropped 3 bases and J dropped 5; count of bases not matched to a gene: 7. In DNA form, the CDR3 reads TGCGCCAGCAGCTCTGGGACTATTGGTACCGGGGAGCTGTTTTTT. This gives the protein CASSSGTIGTGELFF.

The chain employs TRBV4-1 and TRBJ2-2; D perhaps matches TRBD2 (5 bases). The germline V gene encodes CDR1 MGHRA and CDR2 YSYEKL. Deletions cut 1 base from V and 4 bases from J, with 28 bases between. The CDR3 covers 21 residues. The CDR3 region is CASSQAAGKFVTHPSTGELFF. The CDR3 DNA sequence: TGCGCCAGCAGCCAAGCGGCCGGGAAATTCGTAACACACCCGAGCACCGGGGAGCTGTTTTTT.

This sequence joins TRBV28 and TRBJ2-1, with TRBD1 as a possible D gene (6 bases). V lost 6 bases and J 9 bases, leaving 21 bases between the germline ends. The CDR3 spans 15 residues. Germline assignment: CDR1 MDHEN and CDR2 SYDVKM. CDR3 sequence reads: CASSSPQAGASEQFF. The CDR3 DNA sequence: TGTGCCAGCAGCTCCCCGCAAGCAGGGGCGAGTGAGCAGTTCTTC.

The chain uses TRBV29-1 and TRBJ1-1; D is uncertain. Germline V CDR1 and CDR2: SQVTM, ANQGSEA. This CDR3 comprises 12 residues. Trimming stripped 3 bases from V and 4 bases from J, with 9 bases between. DNA for the CDR3: TGCAGCGTTGAGTTCAGCAGCACTGAAGCTTTCTTT. Amino acid sequence: CSVEFSSTEAFF.

The rearrangement joins TRBV29-1 to TRBJ2-5, with D possibly being TRBD2 (6 bases). From germline, CDR1 is SQVTM and CDR2 ANQGSEA. Trimming took off 2 bases at V and 5 bases at J, with 9 bases between the two ends. The CDR3 has 12 residues. The CDR3 DNA reads TGCAGCGTTGAATCCGCGGGGGAGACCCAGTACTTC. Translation: CSVESAGETQYF.

The V and J genes are TRBV2 and TRBJ1-2; tentatively, D is TRBD1 (6 bases). Germline assignment: CDR1 SNHLY and CDR2 FYNNEI. V shed 6 bases and J shed 4 bases, with 18 bases lying between them. This CDR3 is built from 15 residues. The CDR3 nucleotides are TGTGCCAGCAGGCCATTGGACAGTCCTGGCTATGGCTACACCTTC. This sequence encodes CASRPLDSPGYGYTF.

The chain has TRBV30 and TRBJ2-7; a possible D gene is TRBD1 (6 bases). The CDR3 totals 15 residues. Germline V gene sequence: CDR1 GTSNPN, CDR2 SVGIG (reference sequence). Trimming took off 0 bases at V and 0 bases at J, with 12 bases between the two ends. CDR3 nucleotides: TGTGCCTGGAGTGTAGACAGGAAGAGCTCCTACGAGCAGTACTTC. Translating gives CAWSVDRKSSYEQYF.